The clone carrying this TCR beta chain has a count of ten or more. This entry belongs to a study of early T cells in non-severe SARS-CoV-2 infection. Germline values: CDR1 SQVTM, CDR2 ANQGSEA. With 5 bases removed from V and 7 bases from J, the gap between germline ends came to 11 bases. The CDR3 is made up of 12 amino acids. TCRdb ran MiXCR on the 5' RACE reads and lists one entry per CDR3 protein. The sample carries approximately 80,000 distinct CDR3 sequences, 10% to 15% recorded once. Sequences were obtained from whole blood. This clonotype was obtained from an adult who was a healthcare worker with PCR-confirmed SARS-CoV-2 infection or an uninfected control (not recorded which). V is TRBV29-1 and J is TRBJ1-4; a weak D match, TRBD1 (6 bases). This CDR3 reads CSVKQGLEKLFF. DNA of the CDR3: TGCAGCGTTAAACAGGGACTTGAAAAACTGTTTTTT.